Presented here are 21 T cell receptor beta chains from one specimen sequenced in a study of shared clonotypes between healthy human individuals. Sequencing used immunoSEQ multiplex PCR; TCRdb keeps in-frame clones, though not all of them. Altogether 1,500,000 or so clones are present, about 98.5% being singletons, with the ten largest covering around 0.33%. The sequencing sample was made of naive CD4+ T cells sorted from blood. Described subset: CD45RA+ positively selected. The receptors stem from a man aged 25-45 years in good health.

J is TRBJ2-3 and V is TRBV5-1; TRBD1 agrees at 8 bases. Germline V gene sequence: CDR1 SGHRS, CDR2 YFSETQ. Trimming at V came to 1 base and at J to 0 bases, leaving 4 bases not matched to a gene. There are 16 residues in the CDR3. CDR3: CASSLSGGRSTDTQYF. DNA for the CDR3: TGCGCCAGCAGCTTGTCAGGGGGCCGTAGCACAGATACGCAGTATTTT.

The chain uses TRBV5-1 and TRBJ2-4; D might be TRBD1 (6 bases). Germline V CDR1 and CDR2: SGHRS, YFSETQ. The CDR3 totals 16 residues. Trimming took 4 bases from V and 1 from J, leaving 15 bases between them. CDR3 bases: TGCGCCAGCAGCGTGTCGGACAGCATGGCCAAAAACATTCAGTACTTC. It yields the protein CASSVSDSMAKNIQYF. Filled out from reference TRBV5-1 and TRBJ2-4, the complete variable domain reads KAGVTQTPRYLIKTRGQQVTLSCSPISGHRSVSWYQQTPGQGLQFLFEYFSETQRNKGNFPGRFSGRQFSNSRSEMNVSTLELGDSALYLCASSVSDSMAKNIQYFGAGTRLSVL.

The CDR3: CASSYWTDGGYTF. The CDR3 region has the DNA TGTGCCAGCAGTTATTGGACCGATGGGGGCTACACCTTC. This chain uses TRBV6-6 with TRBJ1-2; D call uncertain. Looked up from germline, CDR1 is MNHNY and CDR2 is SVGAGI (reference sequence). The V end was cut by 3 bases, the J end by 8 bases, with 13 bases between. This CDR3 is built from 13 residues.

V gene TRBV7-8 combines with J gene TRBJ2-7, with a possible D match to TRBD2 (5 bases). The CDR3 loop spans 14 amino acids. V was trimmed by 1 base and J by 2 bases, leaving 9 bases between them. Germline CDR1 is SGHVS and CDR2 is FQNEAQ. The CDR3 spells CASSLVSGAYEQYF. As DNA, the CDR3 is TGTGCCAGCAGCTTAGTATCCGGGGCCTACGAGCAGTACTTC.

The rearrangement uses TRBV7-8 and TRBJ2-1; 10 bases are a match to TRBD2. This CDR3 comprises 14 residues. After removal of 5 bases from V and 5 bases from J, the junction contained 3 bases not matched to a gene. Germline CDR1 reads SGHVS; CDR2 reads FQNEAQ. As DNA, the CDR3 is TGTGCCAGCAGCGATGGACTAGCGGACAATGAGCAGTTCTTC. Its protein is CASSDGLADNEQFF.

The chain has TRBV29-1 and TRBJ1-4; D is unresolved. CDR3 length: 12 amino acids. Trimming pared 5 bases from V and 8 bases from J, leaving 12 bases between. Germline V gives CDR1 SQVTM, CDR2 ANQGSEA. In DNA form, the CDR3 reads TGCAGCGTTCGAGGGCCGGGCGAAAAACTGTTTTTT. Its protein product is CSVRGPGEKLFF.

A note on this clone: At the DNA level, this CDR3 is encoded by other sequences in the same sample as well. This rearrangement joins TRBV7-9 to TRBJ2-1; 11 bases fit TRBD2. This CDR3 has 15 amino acids. Germline CDR1 and CDR2: SEHNR and FQNEAQ (reference sequence). J gave up 5 bases and V 5 bases, and 5 bases lay outside the gene matches. Written as DNA, the CDR3 is TGTGCCAGCAGCGTGGGGACTAGCGGACACAATGAGCAGTTCTTC. Translation: CASSVGTSGHNEQFF.

This chain joins TRBV11-2 and TRBJ2-1; weak D call: TRBD2 (5 bases). Trimming took off 1 base at V and 4 bases at J, with 17 bases between the two ends. Germline CDR1 SGHAT, CDR2 FQNNGV. This CDR3 has 17 amino acids. Written as DNA, the CDR3 is TGTGCCAGCAGCTTAGGGCTTTCGGCGGGCCGATACAATGAGCAGTTCTTC. Amino acid sequence: CASSLGLSAGRYNEQFF.

This clone was seen a handful of times. At one end, the junction sequence differs from germline, possibly due to a read error. The chain carries TRBV5-1 and TRBJ1-4; perhaps TRBD1 as D (6 bases). Germline V gives CDR1 SGHRS, CDR2 YFSETQ. This CDR3 has 14 residues. DNA of the CDR3: TGCGCCAGCACCTTGGGGGCAGCTAATGAAAAACTGTTTTTT. Amino acid sequence: CASTLGAANEKLFF.

The chain is built from TRBV29-1 and TRBJ1-2, with 8 bases identical to TRBD1. This CDR3 region has 11 residues. V trimming: 8 bases; J trimming: 6 bases; junction bases outside the gene matches: 5. Germline V gene data show CDR1 as SQVTM and CDR2 as ANQGSEA. DNA of the CDR3: TGCAGCTCCAGGGGGCGGGATGGCTACACCTTC. Translated, it gives CSSRGRDGYTF.

This CDR3 is CASSVGRRVGNTIYF. CDR3 DNA: TGTGCCAGCAGTGTCGGACGGAGAGTTGGAAACACCATATATTTT. J is TRBJ1-3 and V is TRBV2; D uncertain. The CDR3 runs to 15 residues. The ends were cut back, 4 bases at V and 3 bases at J, with 13 bases in the middle. Germline assignment: CDR1 SNHLY and CDR2 FYNNEI.

Concerning this clone itself: Other DNA sequences in this sample translate to the same CDR3. The chain combines TRBV18 with TRBJ2-7; no firm D call. Trimming took 2 bases from V and 4 from J, leaving 9 bases between them. The length of the CDR3 is 13 residues. Per germline, CDR1 KGHSH and CDR2 LQKENI. The DNA for the CDR3 is TGTGCCAGCTCACCAACCGCGGATTACGAGCAGTACTTC. Amino acids: CASSPTADYEQYF. Filled out from reference TRBV18 and TRBJ2-7, the complete variable domain reads NAGVMQNPRHLVRRRGQEARLRCSPMKGHSHVYWYRQLPEEGLKFMVYLQKENIIDESGMPKERFSAEFPKEGPSILRIQQVVRGDSAAYFCASSPTADYEQYFGPGTRLTVT.

The chain joins TRBV5-1 to TRBJ1-5; 9 bases are a match to TRBD1. CDR1 and CDR2 from the germline V gene are SGHRS and YFSETQ. V trimming: 4 bases; J trimming: 7 bases; junction bases outside the gene matches: 21. The CDR3 extends over 19 amino acids. The CDR3 here is CASSPLEGTGRPSNQPQHF. For the CDR3, the DNA is TGCGCCAGCAGCCCCCTCGAGGGGACAGGGAGGCCGTCTAACCAGCCCCAGCATTTT.

The V gene is TRBV28, the J gene TRBJ2-1; 8 nucleotides line up with TRBD1. Per the germline V gene, CDR1 is MDHEN and CDR2 is SYDVKM. The CDR3 runs to 18 residues. V lost 3 bases, J lost 7 bases, and 17 bases stayed unmatched. This CDR3 is CASSFLIEQGDFGNEQFF. In DNA, the CDR3 is TGTGCCAGCAGTTTCTTGATCGAACAGGGGGATTTTGGTAATGAGCAGTTCTTC.

V is TRBV30 and J is TRBJ2-1; 10 positions match TRBD2. V was pared by 0 bases and J by 0 bases, with 11 bases of the junction left unmatched. Germline CDR1 and CDR2: GTSNPN and SVGIG (reference sequence). This CDR3 region has 19 residues. CDR3 loop: CAWSVPSGSAQSSYNEQFF. Here the CDR3 DNA reads TGTGCCTGGAGTGTACCTAGCGGGAGTGCCCAGAGCTCCTACAATGAGCAGTTCTTC. The whole variable domain, filled in from reference TRBV30 and TRBJ2-1, reads SQTIHQWPATLVQPVGSPLSLECTVEGTSNPNLYWYRQAAGRGLQLLFYSVGIGQISSEVPQNLSASRPQDRQFILSSKKLLLSDSGFYLCAWSVPSGSAQSSYNEQFFGPGTRLTVL.

This chain joins TRBV7-9 and TRBJ2-7; 12 nucleotides agree with TRBD2. The CDR3 contains 14 residues. V was clipped by 7 bases and J by 1 base; unmatched bases: 2. Germline CDR1 SEHNR, CDR2 FQNEAQ (reference sequence). CDR3 in DNA: TGTGCCAGCACCCTAGCGGGAGGGTCCTACGAGCAGTACTTC. It translates to CASTLAGGSYEQYF.

This chain connects TRBV28 to TRBJ2-7; 9 bases match TRBD1. The CDR3 runs to 16 residues. Germline loops: CDR1 MDHEN, CDR2 SYDVKM. Trimming took 3 bases from V and 3 from J; bases not matched to a gene: 9. CDR3 nucleotides: TGTGCCAGCAGTTTTACAGGACAGGGGTTAGGCTACGAGCAGTACTTC. This sequence encodes CASSFTGQGLGYEQYF.

A word on this clone: Sequence at one end of the junction differs from germline and may be a read error. The rearrangement joins TRBV7-7 to TRBJ2-7; 10 bases map to TRBD2. The germline gives CDR1 SSHAT, CDR2 FNYEAQ (reference sequence). The CDR3 sequence is 15 residues long. The CDR3: CASSPRLAGLYEQYF. DNA of the CDR3: TGTGCTAGCAGCCCTCGACTAGCGGGTTTATACGAGCAGTACTTC.

The chain has TRBV7-8 and TRBJ1-2; unclear D gene. The germline CDR1 and CDR2 sequences are SGHVS and FQNEAQ. The V and J ends lost 5 bases and 8 bases respectively, with 18 bases between them. The CDR3 consists of 14 residues. CDR3 DNA: TGTGCCAGCAGCCCCGCTGCAGGCGTTGAGGGCTACACCTTC. This sequence encodes CASSPAAGVEGYTF.

V gene TRBV27 combines with J gene TRBJ1-4; D is undetermined. The V end was cut by 5 bases, the J end by 0 bases, with 16 bases between. Germline V CDR1 and CDR2: MNHEY, SMNVEV (reference sequence). There are 17 residues in the CDR3. CDR3 protein: CASSPALEVPTNEKLFF. The CDR3 region has the DNA TGTGCCAGCAGTCCTGCTTTGGAGGTGCCAACTAATGAAAAACTGTTTTTT.

This clone is a singleton in its sample. The CDR3: CASSQGQGINEKLFF. The CDR3 DNA reads as TGTGCCAGCAGCCAAGGACAGGGGATAAATGAAAAACTGTTTTTT. The rearrangement links TRBV28 to TRBJ1-4, with TRBD1 matching over 9 bases. The CDR3 has 15 residues. Germline V CDR1 and CDR2: MDHEN, SYDVKM. V lost 6 bases, J lost 5 bases, and 7 bases stayed unmatched.